This T cell receptor (beta chain) originates from a study of OX40 agonist ivuxolimab in advanced cancers. Study-wide results and caveats: No antigen was identified for the clonally expanded peripheral T cells.

Worth noting for this clone: The antigen is undetermined.

The V gene's germline CDR1 is MNHNY and CDR2 SVGAGI (reference sequence). CDR3 size: 14 residues. Trimming stripped 4 bases from V and 5 bases from J, with 14 bases between. Clones were read by immunoSEQ multiplex PCR, and TCRdb kept only the in-frame ones, dropping some. The table records 44,000 or so clones, 75% to 90% of them present only once. The sequence came from an adult with an advanced solid tumor such as melanoma, head and neck, liver or kidney cancer. The material was CD4+ or CD8+ T cells sorted from blood, obtained in a trial of the OX40 agonist ivuxolimab. This chain links TRBV6-6 with TRBJ1-1; D is perhaps TRBD1 (5 bases). The CDR3 protein is CASSSTGLYTEAFF. CDR3 coding DNA: TGTGCCAGCAGTTCCACAGGTCTATATACTGAAGCTTTCTTT.